These 19 T cell receptor beta chains were sequenced from one sample in a study of beta chain features in type 1 diabetes. General study findings and limits: TCRB CDR3 length was moderately but significantly reduced in all four CD4+ subsets of Type 1 diabetes patients.

What was sequenced were expressed TCRB transcripts, since all of the isolated RNA had been reverse transcribed. Measured with immunoSEQ multiplex PCR; TCRdb has only the in-frame clones, and not every one. The sample holds roughly 38,000 clones, approximately 61% seen once. No antigens are known for them. The sample consisted of Tregs from blood. The source of these receptors is a man aged 25-40 years with type 1 diabetes. Some clones in this sample may be carry-over from other donors' samples.

J is TRBJ1-2 and V is TRBV30; 7 bases agree with TRBD1. The germline gives CDR1 GTSNPN, CDR2 SVGIG (reference sequence). Trimming cost V 1 base and J 7 bases; bases outside gene matches: 15. The CDR3 length is 16 residues. CDR3 in DNA: TGTGCCTGGAGTGAGCCCTGGAACAGGGGCGAATCTGGCTACACCTTC. Protein sequence: CAWSEPWNRGESGYTF. Looking up the rest from reference TRBV30 and TRBJ1-2 gives the full variable domain: SQTIHQWPATLVQPVGSPLSLECTVEGTSNPNLYWYRQAAGRGLQLLFYSVGIGQISSEVPQNLSASRPQDRQFILSSKKLLLSDSGFYLCAWSEPWNRGESGYTFGSGTRLTVV.

This rearrangement joins TRBV30 to TRBJ1-4; 11 bases map to TRBD1. This CDR3 spans 17 amino acids. Losses at the gene ends were 2 bases for V and 4 bases for J; bases not matched to a gene: 9. The V gene's germline CDR1 is GTSNPN and CDR2 SVGIG (reference sequence). In DNA, the CDR3 is TGTGCCTGGAGTCCCGGGACAGGGGGTCTCATTAATGAAAAACTGTTTTTT. Protein: CAWSPGTGGLINEKLFF.

J is TRBJ1-4 and V is TRBV7-2, with D hard to call. Germline CDR1 reads SGHTA; CDR2 reads FQGNSA. This CDR3 has 15 residues. The ends were cut back, 5 bases at V and 8 bases at J, with 18 bases in the middle. Here the CDR3 reads CASSIAGLRSEKLFF. CDR3 DNA: TGTGCCAGCAGCATCGCGGGTTTACGGTCGGAAAAACTGTTTTTT.

The V call is TRBV29-1, the J call TRBJ2-2; TRBD2 matches at 14 bases. The CDR3 is 16 amino acids. The germline V gene encodes CDR1 SQVTM and CDR2 ANQGSEA. V lost 7 bases to trimming and J lost 3 bases; unmatched junction nucleotides: 7. The CDR3 bases are TGCAGCGCCGAAGGGACTAGCGGGAGTTACACCGGGGAGCTGTTTTTT. It codes for CSAEGTSGSYTGELFF.

The chain links TRBV6-6 to TRBJ1-6; maybe TRBD1 (5 bases). With 6 bases removed from V and 13 bases from J, the gap between germline ends came to 13 bases. CDR3 length: 12 residues. CDR1 is MNHNY, CDR2 SVGAGI, per germline (reference sequence). The CDR3 reads CASRGGGAPLHF. CDR3 nucleotides: TGTGCCAGCAGGGGGGGTGGGGCGCCCCTCCACTTT.

The V and J genes are TRBV7-2 and TRBJ2-4, with D maybe TRBD2 (5 bases). Trimming pared 5 bases from V and 10 bases from J, leaving 12 bases between. This CDR3 region has 12 residues. Germline loops: CDR1 SGHTA, CDR2 FQGNSA. DNA for the CDR3: TGTGCCAGCAGCCCCGAGGGCCTTATTCAGTACTTC. It is translated as CASSPEGLIQYF.

By share, this clone ranks as medium-sized. The V gene is TRBV7-8, the J gene TRBJ1-5, with D possibly being TRBD1 (5 bases). Trimming took 4 bases from V and 1 from J, leaving 5 bases between them. CDR1 SGHVS and CDR2 FQNEAQ come from the germline V gene. This CDR3 is built from 13 residues. The CDR3 sequence: CASSSGSNQPQHF. CDR3 bases: TGTGCCAGCAGCTCAGGGAGCAATCAGCCCCAGCATTTT.

The chain combines TRBV7-2 with TRBJ2-2, with 13 bases that match TRBD2. This CDR3 is built from 15 residues. The trim removed 5 bases at V and 5 bases at J, leaving 2 bases unmatched. Germline V gives CDR1 SGHTA, CDR2 FQGNSA. CDR3 sequence reads: CASSTGLAGTGELFF. The CDR3 DNA follows: TGTGCCAGCAGCACGGGACTAGCGGGAACCGGGGAGCTGTTTTTT. Combining the CDR3 with reference TRBV7-2 and TRBJ2-2 gives the whole variable domain GAGVSQSPSNKVTEKGKDVELRCDPISGHTALYWYRQSLGQGLEFLIYFQGNSAPDKSGLPSDRFSAERTGGSVSTLTIQRTQQEDSAVYLCASSTGLAGTGELFFGEGSRLTVL.

This clone has just a few counts. V usage is TRBV18 and J usage is TRBJ1-6, with D unclear. Germline CDR1 is KGHSH and CDR2 is LQKENI. The V and J ends lost 8 bases and 5 bases respectively, with 13 bases between them. The CDR3 totals 14 residues. The CDR3 protein is CASAAGRDNSPLHF. CDR3 sequence (DNA): TGTGCCAGCGCCGCGGGCCGCGATAATTCACCCCTCCACTTT.

Only a few counts were recorded for this clone. The chain joins TRBV28 to TRBJ2-7; perhaps TRBD2 as D (5 bases). V lost 7 bases and J 4 bases, leaving 11 bases between the germline ends. Germline-derived CDR1 and CDR2 are MDHEN and SYDVKM. The CDR3 covers 12 residues. The CDR3, as DNA: TGTGCCAGCATTTCACGGGGATACGAGCAGTACTTC. It codes for CASISRGYEQYF.

In this sample, this clone turned up a few times. This sequence joins TRBV28 and TRBJ2-1, with 11 bases aligning to TRBD2. The CDR3 totals 18 residues. The germline V gene encodes CDR1 MDHEN and CDR2 SYDVKM. Trimming at V came to 1 base and at J to 5 bases, leaving 10 bases not matched to a gene. The DNA for the CDR3 is TGTGCCAGCAGTTTATTTTTTATTAGCGGGGGGGCTAACAATGAGCAGTTCTTC. This codes for CASSLFFISGGANNEQFF.

V gene TRBV27 combines with J gene TRBJ1-1; perhaps TRBD1 as D (6 bases). Germline V CDR1 and CDR2: MNHEY, SMNVEV (reference sequence). With 4 bases removed from V and 5 bases from J, the gap between germline ends came to 14 bases. The CDR3 covers 14 residues. CDR3 nucleotide sequence: TGTGCCAGCAGTTCCGACAGGCGGAAGACTGAAGCTTTCTTT. Residues: CASSSDRRKTEAFF.

This rearrangement joins TRBV6-1 to TRBJ2-7; 9 bases agree with TRBD2. The V gene's germline CDR1 is MNHNS and CDR2 SASEGT. The V and J ends lost 2 bases and 2 bases, in that order; junction bases with no gene match: 7. This CDR3 region has 16 residues. The chain's CDR3 is CASSEKKRGATYEQYF. For the CDR3, the DNA is TGTGCCAGCAGTGAAAAGAAGCGGGGGGCAACCTACGAGCAGTACTTC.

V and J are TRBV7-2 and TRBJ1-5; D gene ambiguous. CDR1 and CDR2 (germline): SGHTA, FQGNSA. V was shortened by 1 base and J by 2 bases, with 6 bases between the two germline ends. This CDR3 comprises 14 residues. The CDR3 is CASSLDSRNQPQHF. The CDR3 DNA follows: TGTGCCAGCAGCTTAGACAGCCGCAATCAGCCCCAGCATTTT.

The chain is built from TRBV9 and TRBJ2-2; 8 bases map to TRBD2. The V gene end was trimmed by 3 bases and the J gene end by 6 bases; junction bases not matched to a gene: 16. The CDR3 length is 18 residues. Germline values: CDR1 SGDLS, CDR2 YYNGEE. This CDR3 reads CASSADGSLRGVSGELFF. CDR3 bases: TGTGCCAGCAGCGCCGACGGCTCCCTGCGGGGGGTGTCCGGGGAGCTGTTTTTT. The whole variable domain, filled in from reference TRBV9 and TRBJ2-2, reads DSGVTQTPKHLITATGQRVTLRCSPRSGDLSVYWYQQSLDQGLQFLIQYYNGEERAKGNILERFSAQQFPDLHSELNLSSLELGDSALYFCASSADGSLRGVSGELFFGEGSRLTVL.

A note on this clone: One junction end does not reproduce the germline sequence, and a read error may be involved. V usage is TRBV7-7 and J usage is TRBJ2-7; 10 bases align to TRBD1. The CDR3 runs to 16 residues. Germline CDR1 SSHAT, CDR2 FNYEAQ (reference sequence). Here the CDR3 DNA reads TGTGCTAGCAGCCGAGGGTTTGGACAGGGGGAGGACGAGCAGTACTTC. Protein product: CASSRGFGQGEDEQYF.

The chain joins TRBV7-2 to TRBJ1-2, with 10 bases aligning to TRBD1. CDR3 size: 16 residues. The V segment lost 1 base and the J segment 6 bases; nucleotides outside the gene matches: 8. CDR1 is SGHTA and CDR2 is FQGNSA in the germline V gene. CDR3 loop: CASSLEGWGQGNGYTF. CDR3 sequence (DNA): TGTGCCAGCAGCTTAGAGGGGTGGGGACAGGGGAATGGCTACACCTTC.

This clone was counted only a few times. This CDR3 is CASRQNSYEQYF. CDR3 sequence (DNA): TGTGCCAGTAGACAGAACTCCTACGAGCAGTACTTC. The chain recombines TRBV28 with TRBJ2-7; a weak D match, TRBD1 (5 bases). Germline V gives CDR1 MDHEN, CDR2 SYDVKM. V lost 9 bases and J lost 0, with 9 bases in between. The CDR3 consists of 12 residues. Supplemented by reference TRBV28 and TRBJ2-7, the full variable domain reads DVKVTQSSRYLVKRTGEKVFLECVQDMDHENMFWYRQDPGLGLRLIYFSYDVKMKEKGDIPEGYSVSREKKERFSLILESASTNQTSMYLCASRQNSYEQYFGPGTRLTVT.

Written as DNA, the CDR3 is TGTGCCAGCAGTCAACAGGGGGCTAGAGAAAAACTGTTTTTT. It yields the protein CASSQQGAREKLFF. The rearrangement links TRBV6-5 to TRBJ1-4; 9 bases fit TRBD1. The CDR3 runs to 14 residues. Germline V gene sequence: CDR1 MNHEY, CDR2 SVGAGI. The junction had 6 bases not matched to a gene; V was cut back by 5 bases and J by 8 bases.